The 20 T cell receptor beta chains listed next were all sequenced from one sample in a study of T-cell memory formation after mild COVID-19 (dated by TCRdb to the early 2020s). Preparation of the library involved 5' RACE. Data came from an Illumina NovaSeq 6000. TCRdb handled the public reads itself, with Q25 trimming in fastp and clone calling in MiXCR, and kept productive beta chains. CDR3 protein sequences are deduplicated, and each keeps its most common genes and DNA. Present in this sample are under 300,000 distinct CDR3 sequences, 15% to 20% of which were seen just once. The ten largest clones represent about a fifth of the sample. Sequenced input: PBMCs or a T cell subset sorted from them (not recorded which). The receptors derive from a man aged 18 to 29 who had mild COVID-19 (a few samples of this study predate the infection). The sample titles of this study are shuffled in the database, so cell type and time point are left out; the donor was told from shared clones.

This clonotype was seen more than once but under ten times. The genes are TRBV7-9 and TRBJ2-5, with D unresolved. CDR3 size: 14 residues. V was pared by 5 bases and J by 5 bases, with 15 bases between. Germline CDR1 reads SEHNR; CDR2 reads FQNEAQ (reference sequence). The CDR3 protein is CASSRAREVETQYF. The CDR3 DNA sequence: TGTGCCAGCAGCCGTGCGCGAGAGGTTGAGACCCAGTACTTC.

This clonotype came up a few times. The genes are TRBV20-1 and TRBJ1-4; D is uncertain. Trimming left V 0 bases short and J 7 bases short, with 15 bases between. The length of the CDR3 is 15 residues. Germline V gene sequence: CDR1 DFQATT, CDR2 SNEGSKA (reference sequence). The CDR3 DNA is TGCAGTGCTAGAGACCGCCGCGGGTCATTTGAAAAACTGTTTTTT. This codes for CSARDRRGSFEKLFF.

This clonotype was seen more than once but under ten times. V and J are TRBV6-5 and TRBJ2-1, with 11 bases fitting TRBD2. The CDR3 consists of 15 residues. Trimming took 5 bases from V and 5 from J; bases not matched to a gene: 5. Germline V gene lookup returns CDR1 MNHEY and CDR2 SVGAGI. CDR3 bases: TGTGCCAGCAGTATGACTAGCGGGGAAGACAATGAGCAGTTCTTC. This gives the protein CASSMTSGEDNEQFF.

Ten or more counts support this clonotype. The chain employs TRBV12-3 or TRBV12-4 and TRBJ2-1; the D gene is possibly TRBD2 (6 bases). With 4 bases removed from V and 3 bases from J, the gap between germline ends came to 10 bases. This CDR3 comprises 14 residues. DNA for the CDR3: TGTGCCAGCAGTTCGGGGACTTACTACAATGAGCAGTTCTTC. Translating it yields CASSSGTYYNEQFF.

The chain has TRBV9 and TRBJ2-3; 8 nucleotides line up with TRBD1. Germline V CDR1 and CDR2: SGDLS, YYNGEE. V trimming: 4 bases; J trimming: 3 bases; junction bases outside the gene matches: 10. The CDR3 is 16 residues long. Here the CDR3 reads CASSTDGQGITDTQYF. The CDR3 nucleotides read TGTGCCAGCAGCACCGACGGACAGGGCATTACAGATACGCAGTATTTT.

This clonotype was picked up a small number of times. V is TRBV29-1 and J is TRBJ2-7, with D perhaps given as TRBD1 or TRBD2 (5 bases each). Germline-derived CDR1 and CDR2 are SQVTM and ANQGSEA. CDR3 length equals 11 residues. Trimming cost V 4 bases and J 12 bases, with 16 bases left between them. In DNA, the CDR3 is TGCAGCGTTGTTTTTTCAGGGACCGGGTACGTC. It codes for CSVVFSGTGYV.

The chain has TRBV29-1 and TRBJ2-7, with 7 bases matching TRBD1. Trimming at V came to 2 bases and at J to 0 bases, leaving 1 base not matched to a gene. Germline V gene sequence: CDR1 SQVTM, CDR2 ANQGSEA. The CDR3 extends over 13 amino acids. This CDR3 reads CSVERDSSYEQYF. The CDR3 DNA sequence: TGCAGCGTTGAAAGGGACAGCTCCTACGAGCAGTACTTC.

This rearrangement joins TRBV7-2 to TRBJ1-1; tentatively, D is TRBD1 (5 bases). CDR1 SGHTA and CDR2 FQGNSA come from the germline V gene. Trimming left V 5 bases short and J 3 bases short, with 13 bases between. The CDR3 contains 14 residues. The CDR3 coding sequence is TGTGCCAGCAGCGCTCGACAGCACTACACTGAAGCTTTCTTT. Its protein product is CASSARQHYTEAFF.

The chain employs TRBV7-2 and TRBJ2-7; D gene unclear. This CDR3 region has 14 residues. CDR1 is SGHTA and CDR2 is FQGNSA in the germline V gene. V lost 4 bases to trimming and J lost 3 bases, with 13 bases between them. The CDR3 DNA follows: TGTGCCAGCAGCTCTTCGACCTCCCTCTACGAGCAGTACTTC. Translation gives CASSSSTSLYEQYF.

The table lists this clonotype with a few counts. The rearrangement joins TRBV12-3 or TRBV12-4 to TRBJ2-3; TRBD2 matches at 9 bases. V was clipped by 3 bases and J by 8 bases; unmatched bases: 6. This CDR3 spans 14 amino acids. The DNA for the CDR3 is TGTGCCAGCAGTTTCGCCGCGCGGGAGGGTACGCAGTATTTT. This encodes CASSFAAREGTQYF.

This clonotype has only one observation. The chain employs TRBV6-5 and TRBJ1-1; 11 bases align to TRBD1. V dropped 7 bases and J dropped 10; count of bases not matched to a gene: 11. CDR3 length: 14 amino acids. Germline loops: CDR1 MNHEY, CDR2 SVGAGI. The CDR3 loop reads CASISGQGVLVAFF. CDR3 DNA: TGTGCCAGCATATCGGGACAGGGGGTTTTAGTAGCTTTCTTT.

V gene TRBV25-1 combines with J gene TRBJ2-1; TRBD1 is a possible D gene (5 bases). Germline V gene lookup returns CDR1 MGHDK and CDR2 SYGVNS. V gave up 2 bases and J gave up 6 bases, with 11 bases separating them. This CDR3 has 14 amino acids. The DNA for the CDR3 is TGTGCCAGCAGTGAACAGGGATTCATCAATGAGCAGTTCTTC. Amino acids: CASSEQGFINEQFF.

The genes are TRBV12-5 and TRBJ1-4; the D is unclear. Trimming cost V 4 bases and J 7 bases, with 13 bases left between them. This CDR3 spans 14 amino acids. Germline CDR1 LGHNT, CDR2 FRNRAP. CDR3 amino acids: CASGSSAWGEKLFF. The DNA for the CDR3 is TGTGCTAGTGGTTCGTCTGCGTGGGGTGAAAAACTGTTTTTT.

This clonotype occurred many times. The rearrangement joins TRBV4-1 to TRBJ2-3; tentative D call: TRBD1 (6 bases). Trimming pared 1 base from V and 2 bases from J, leaving 16 bases between. The germline V gene has CDR1 MGHRA and CDR2 YSYEKL. CDR3 length: 17 amino acids. The CDR3 DNA sequence: TGCGCCAGCAGCCAAGGGCGGCAGGGGTTTTACACAGATACGCAGTATTTT. It codes for CASSQGRQGFYTDTQYF.

This sequence joins TRBV7-2 and TRBJ1-2; D is uncertain. Germline V gives CDR1 SGHTA, CDR2 FQGNSA. This CDR3 has 14 residues. Trimming shortened V by 4 bases and J by 7 bases, and 16 bases separated the two germline ends. CDR3 loop: CASSSPEASTGYTF. The CDR3 DNA reads as TGTGCCAGCAGCTCCCCGGAGGCCAGTACTGGCTACACCTTC.

The sample holds a few counts of this clonotype. The V and J genes are TRBV12-3 or TRBV12-4 and TRBJ1-1; possibly TRBD1 for D (6 bases). V shed 6 bases and J shed 4 bases, with 15 bases lying between them. This CDR3 spans 14 amino acids. This chain's CDR3 is CASSYQGKSTEAFF. DNA of the CDR3: TGTGCCAGCAGCTACCAGGGGAAATCCACTGAAGCTTTCTTT.

In this sample, this clonotype turned up a few times. V gene TRBV5-1 combines with J gene TRBJ2-2; possible D gene TRBD2, 5 bases. The V and J ends lost 5 bases and 5 bases respectively, with 13 bases between them. CDR3 length: 14 amino acids. Germline-derived CDR1 and CDR2 are SGHRS and YFSETQ. The CDR3 DNA follows: TGCGCCAGCAGGTACAACAGAGGGACCGGGGAGCTGTTTTTT. Its translation: CASRYNRGTGELFF. Looking up the rest from reference TRBV5-1 and TRBJ2-2 gives the full variable domain: KAGVTQTPRYLIKTRGQQVTLSCSPISGHRSVSWYQQTPGQGLQFLFEYFSETQRNKGNFPGRFSGRQFSNSRSEMNVSTLELGDSALYLCASRYNRGTGELFFGEGSRLTVL.

The chain joins TRBV7-6 to TRBJ2-5, with TRBD2 matching 10 bases. Germline CDR1 SGHVS, CDR2 FNYEAQ. CDR3 size: 16 residues. V gave up 4 bases and J gave up 7 bases; unmatched junction bases: 12. CDR3 coding DNA: TGTGCCAGCAGCTCCTCGCTAGCGGGGGTATTGGTGACCCAGTACTTC. It yields the protein CASSSSLAGVLVTQYF.

The chain has TRBV7-9 and TRBJ1-2; D uncertain. Trimming shortened V by 5 bases and J by 1 base, and 14 bases separated the two germline ends. Germline V CDR1 and CDR2: SEHNR, FQNEAQ (reference sequence). The CDR3 is made up of 15 amino acids. The CDR3 here is CASSPHSNYNYGYTF. The CDR3 coding sequence is TGTGCCAGCAGCCCACACTCGAATTATAACTATGGCTACACCTTC.

The rearrangement links TRBV7-3 to TRBJ1-6; D remains ambiguous. V was pared by 1 base and J by 9 bases, with 7 bases between. The CDR3 has 13 residues. Germline V gene lookup returns CDR1 SGHTA and CDR2 FQGTGA. The CDR3 region is CASSLNWLSPLHF. The CDR3 DNA is TGTGCCAGCAGCTTAAACTGGCTTTCACCCCTCCACTTT.